This TCR beta chain was observed in a study of cytomegalovirus exposure and HLA in healthy donors. Study background: Around 86 million unique TCRs, all from HLA-typed donors, were included in an early release of the data.

Concerning this clone: The antigen remains undetermined.

Study findings and constraints: Presence/absence analyses assumed roughly uniform sequencing depth across donors.

Vbeta (60) and Jbeta (13) primers were used in the PCR. Data came from immunoSEQ multiplex PCR; TCRdb stores just in-frame clones and leaves some out. The table lists about 160,000 clones, approximately 77% of them singletons. The V gene lost 6 bases and the J gene lost 2 bases, with 10 bases spanning the gap. Germline lookup yields CDR1 SEHNR and CDR2 FQNEAQ (reference sequence). The CDR3 runs 13 residues. J is TRBJ1-1 and V is TRBV7-9; no reliable D call. Sequenced: PBMCs. The origin of this receptor is a female donor in good health and CMV-seronegative. CDR3 residues: CASSSSTNTEAFF. The CDR3 DNA is TGTGCCAGCAGTTCCTCTACCAACACTGAAGCTTTCTTT.